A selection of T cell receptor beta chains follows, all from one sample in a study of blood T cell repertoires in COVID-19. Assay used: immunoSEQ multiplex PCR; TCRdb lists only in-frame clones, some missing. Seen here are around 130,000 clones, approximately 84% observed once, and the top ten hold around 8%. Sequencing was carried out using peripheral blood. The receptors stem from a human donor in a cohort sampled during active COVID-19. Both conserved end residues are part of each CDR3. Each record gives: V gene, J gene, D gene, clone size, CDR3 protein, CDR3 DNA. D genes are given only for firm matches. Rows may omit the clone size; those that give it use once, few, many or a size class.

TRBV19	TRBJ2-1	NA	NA	CASTSVAGAYNEQFF	NA
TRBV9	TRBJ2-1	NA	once	CASSEDTLYNEQFF	TGTGCCAGCAGCGAAGACACCCTATACAATGAGCAGTTCTTC
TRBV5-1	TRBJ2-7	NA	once	CASSLEGGRADEQYF	TGCGCCAGCAGCTTGGAGGGTGGGAGAGCAGACGAGCAGTACTTC
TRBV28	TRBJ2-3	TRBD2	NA	CASSLASGGADTQYF	TGTGCCAGCAGTTTGGCTAGCGGGGGGGCAGATACGCAGTATTTT
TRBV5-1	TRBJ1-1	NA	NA	CASSLDRNTEAFF	TGCGCCAGCAGCTTGGACAGGAACACTGAAGCTTTCTTT
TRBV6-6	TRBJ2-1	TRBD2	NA	CASSFPRGEAYNEQFF	TGTGCCAGCAGTTTCCCCCGGGGGGAAGCCTACAATGAGCAGTTCTTC
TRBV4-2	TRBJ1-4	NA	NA	CASRLRGGANEKLFF	TGTGCCAGCAGACTCAGGGGTGGGGCTAATGAAAAACTGTTTTTT
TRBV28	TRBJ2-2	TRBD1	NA	CASSLVLRTGTTGELFF	TGTGCCAGCAGTTTAGTGCTTAGGACAGGGACCACCGGGGAGCTGTTTTTT
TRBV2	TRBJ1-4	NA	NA	CASRRSVDEKLFF	TGTGCCAGCAGGAGGTCAGTGGATGAAAAACTGTTTTTT
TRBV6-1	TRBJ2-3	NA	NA	CASSEVPVKGGRTDTQYF	TGTGCCAGCAGTGAAGTCCCTGTGAAGGGAGGTCGCACAGATACGCAGTATTTT
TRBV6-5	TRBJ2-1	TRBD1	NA	CASSYSGTELYNEQFF	TGTGCCAGCAGTTACTCAGGGACAGAATTATACAATGAGCAGTTCTTC
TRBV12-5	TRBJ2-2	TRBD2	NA	CASGLAPGLAPTGELFF	TGTGCTAGTGGTTTGGCCCCTGGACTAGCTCCGACCGGGGAGCTGTTTTTT
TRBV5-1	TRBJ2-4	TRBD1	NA	CASSDRDRGFQNIQYF	TGCGCCAGCAGCGATAGGGACAGGGGGTTTCAAAACATTCAGTACTTC
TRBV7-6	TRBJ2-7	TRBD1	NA	CASSLFGQEPYEQYF	TGTGCCAGCAGCTTATTCGGACAGGAGCCCTACGAGCAGTACTTC
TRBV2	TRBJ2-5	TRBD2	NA	CASSGFSGGPHETQYF	TGTGCCAGCAGTGGGTTCAGCGGGGGGCCCCACGAGACCCAGTACTTC
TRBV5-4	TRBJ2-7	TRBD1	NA	CASSSGTVTYEQYF	TGTGCCAGCAGCTCCGGGACAGTAACCTACGAGCAGTACTTC
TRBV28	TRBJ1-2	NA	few	CASNHPTGGYTF	TGTGCCAGCAACCATCCCACGGGAGGCTACACCTTC
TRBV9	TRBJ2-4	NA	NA	CASSVATGGAKNIQYF	TGTGCCAGCAGCGTAGCTACCGGAGGAGCCAAAAACATTCAGTACTTC
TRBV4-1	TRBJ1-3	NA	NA	CASSQNTGSGNTIYF	TGCGCCAGCAGCCAGAATACAGGCTCTGGAAACACCATATATTTT